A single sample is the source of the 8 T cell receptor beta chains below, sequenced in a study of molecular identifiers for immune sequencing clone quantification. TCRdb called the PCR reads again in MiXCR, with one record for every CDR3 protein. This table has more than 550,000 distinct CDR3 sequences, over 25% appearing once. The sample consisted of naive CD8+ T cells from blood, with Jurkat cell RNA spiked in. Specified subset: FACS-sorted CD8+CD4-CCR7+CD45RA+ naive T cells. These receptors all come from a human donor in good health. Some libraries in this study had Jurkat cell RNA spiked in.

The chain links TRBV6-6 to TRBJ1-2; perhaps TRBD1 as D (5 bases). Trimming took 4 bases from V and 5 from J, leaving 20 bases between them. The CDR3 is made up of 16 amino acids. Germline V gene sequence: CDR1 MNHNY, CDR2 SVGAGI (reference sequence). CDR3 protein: CASSCSVGGIPYGYTF. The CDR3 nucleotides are TGTGCCAGCAGTTGCTCTGTCGGGGGGATCCCTTATGGCTACACCTTC.

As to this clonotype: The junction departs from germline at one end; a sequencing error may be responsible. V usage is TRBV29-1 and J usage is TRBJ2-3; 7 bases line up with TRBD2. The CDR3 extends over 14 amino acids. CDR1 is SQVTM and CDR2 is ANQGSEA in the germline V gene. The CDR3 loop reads CSVDPSGATDTQCF. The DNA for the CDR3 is TGCAGCGTTGATCCCAGCGGGGCCACAGATACGCAGTGTTTT.

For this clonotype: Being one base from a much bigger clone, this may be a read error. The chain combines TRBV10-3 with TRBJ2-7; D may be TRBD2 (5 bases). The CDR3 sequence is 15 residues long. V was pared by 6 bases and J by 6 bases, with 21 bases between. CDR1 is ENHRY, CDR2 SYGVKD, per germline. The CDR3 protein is CAISEGSATGREQYF. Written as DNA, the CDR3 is TGTGCCATCAGCGAAGGTAGCGCAACCGGGCGCGAGCAGTACTTC.

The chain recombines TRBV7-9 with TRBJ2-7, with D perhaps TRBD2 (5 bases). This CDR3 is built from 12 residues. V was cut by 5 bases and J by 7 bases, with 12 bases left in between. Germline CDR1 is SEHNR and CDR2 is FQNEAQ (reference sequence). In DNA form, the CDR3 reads TGTGCCAGCAGCCCTAGTTCGGGGGAGCAGTACTTC. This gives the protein CASSPSSGEQYF.

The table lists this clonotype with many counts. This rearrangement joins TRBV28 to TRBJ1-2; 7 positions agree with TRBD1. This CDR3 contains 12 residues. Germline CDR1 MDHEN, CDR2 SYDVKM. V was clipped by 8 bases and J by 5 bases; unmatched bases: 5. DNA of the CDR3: TGTGCCAGCTGGGACAGTACTTATGGCTACACCTTC. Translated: CASWDSTYGYTF.

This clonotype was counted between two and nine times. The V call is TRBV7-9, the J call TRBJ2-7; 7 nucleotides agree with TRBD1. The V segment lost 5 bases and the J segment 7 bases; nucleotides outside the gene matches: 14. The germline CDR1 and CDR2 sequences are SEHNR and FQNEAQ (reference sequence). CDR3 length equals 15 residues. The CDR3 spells CASSTQTGYLREQYF. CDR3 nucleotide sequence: TGTGCCAGCAGCACACAGACAGGGTATCTACGTGAGCAGTACTTC.

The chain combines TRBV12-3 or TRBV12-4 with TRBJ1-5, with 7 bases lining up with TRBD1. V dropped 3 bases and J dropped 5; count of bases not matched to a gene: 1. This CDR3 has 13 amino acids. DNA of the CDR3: TGTGCCAGCAGTTTTCAGGGGGATCAGCCCCAGCATTTT. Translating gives CASSFQGDQPQHF.

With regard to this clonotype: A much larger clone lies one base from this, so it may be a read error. The CDR3: CASSANTNTGELLF. DNA of the CDR3: TGTGCCAGCAGCGCGAATACGAACACCGGGGAGCTGTTGTTT. This chain uses TRBV13 with TRBJ2-2; D may be TRBD2 (5 bases). CDR3 length: 14 amino acids. CDR1 is PRHDT and CDR2 is FYEKMQ in the germline V gene (reference sequence). Based on the CDR3 plus reference TRBV13 and TRBJ2-2, the full variable domain is AAGVIQSPRHLIKEKRETATLKCYPIPRHDTVYWYQQGPGQDPQFLISFYEKMQSDKGSIPDRFSAQQFSDYHSELNMSSLELGDSALYFCASSANTNTGELLFGEGSRLTVL.